This TCR beta chain was identified in a study of blood T cell repertoires in COVID-19. In the authors' workflow: Reference gene primer amplification gave estimated nucleated cell counts. Measured with immunoSEQ multiplex PCR; TCRdb has only the in-frame clones, and not every one. The V and J calls and clone size were taken over from that table, and D and trimming were inferred from the DNA. The table has 200,000 to 250,000 clones, approximately 88% seen once. This study enrolled people aged roughly 18 to 89 from around 25 US geographic areas. Germline-derived CDR1 and CDR2 are MNHEY and SVGAGI. Trimming left V 5 bases short and J 0 bases short, with 8 bases between. The CDR3 loop spans 14 amino acids.

This TCR came from a woman aged 25 to 39 who had been exposed to COVID-19. The chain recombines TRBV6-5 with TRBJ1-3, with D tentatively TRBD1 (6 bases). The sequencing input was PBMCs or T cells enriched from blood (not recorded which). The CDR3 nucleotides read TGTGCCAGCAGTCCAGGGGTCTCTGGAAACACCATATATTTT. It is translated as CASSPGVSGNTIYF.